Following are 28 T cell receptor beta chains from one sample sequenced in a study of patients and donors after allogeneic stem cell transplantation. TCRdb re-analysed the RT-PCR reads in MiXCR, keeping a single row per CDR3 protein. The data contain about 230,000 distinct CDR3 sequences, roughly 15% of them seen just once; the ten biggest clones take up around a tenth. The sequenced sample was blood, either unsorted or a sorted T cell fraction (not recorded which). The origin of the receptors is a human donor who was either an allogeneic HSCT recipient or a stem cell or donor lymphocyte infusion donor (not recorded which). It is not recorded whose cells these are; they may come from a transplant donor.

The chain is built from TRBV7-2 and TRBJ1-5; no reliable D call. The V and J ends lost 3 bases and 7 bases respectively, with 19 bases between them. Germline lookup yields CDR1 SGHTA and CDR2 FQGNSA. CDR3 length: 16 residues. The chain's CDR3 is CASSFIGRRSNQPQHF. The CDR3 coding sequence is TGTGCCAGCAGCTTTATCGGGAGGCGGTCGAACCAGCCCCAGCATTTT. The whole variable domain, filled in from reference TRBV7-2 and TRBJ1-5, reads GAGVSQSPSNKVTEKGKDVELRCDPISGHTALYWYRQSLGQGLEFLIYFQGNSAPDKSGLPSDRFSAERTGGSVSTLTIQRTQQEDSAVYLCASSFIGRRSNQPQHFGDGTRLSIL.

This clonotype was observed a few times. J is TRBJ1-5 and V is TRBV11-2, with D hard to call. The CDR3 totals 14 residues. The V and J ends lost 0 bases and 8 bases respectively, with 11 bases between them. From germline, CDR1 is SGHAT and CDR2 FQNNGV. Written as DNA, the CDR3 is TGTGCCAGCAGCTTAGATCGAGGGTCGGAGCCCCAGCATTTT. Translation: CASSLDRGSEPQHF. The whole variable domain, remainder taken from reference TRBV11-2 and TRBJ1-5, is EAGVAQSPRYKIIEKRQSVAFWCNPISGHATLYWYQQILGQGPKLLIQFQNNGVVDDSQLPKDRFSAERLKGVDSTLKIQPAKLEDSAVYLCASSLDRGSEPQHFGDGTRLSIL.

The chain recombines TRBV7-6 with TRBJ1-4; no reliable D call. The CDR3 contains 13 residues. Trimming took off 6 bases at V and 8 bases at J, with 13 bases between the two ends. CDR1 and CDR2 (germline): SGHVS, FNYEAQ. CDR3 sequence reads: CASRPSEGEKLFF. DNA for the CDR3: TGTGCCAGCAGACCCTCGGAGGGCGAAAAACTGTTTTTT.

This clonotype was counted at least ten times. The chain employs TRBV12-3 or TRBV12-4 and TRBJ1-1, with D tentatively TRBD1 (6 bases). V shed 4 bases and J shed 8 bases, with 17 bases lying between them. CDR3 length: 14 residues. The CDR3 sequence: CASSYNTFTGEAFF. The CDR3 DNA follows: TGTGCCAGCAGTTATAACACTTTTACAGGGGAAGCTTTCTTT.

This clonotype showed up many times. This rearrangement joins TRBV3-1 to TRBJ2-7, with 7 bases that match TRBD2. The CDR3 extends over 15 amino acids. J was trimmed by 4 bases and V by 1 base; bases with no gene match: 7. Germline V gene data show CDR1 as LGHDT and CDR2 as YNNKEL (reference sequence). CDR3 protein: CASSQGASGAYEQYF. Written as DNA, the CDR3 is TGTGCCAGCAGCCAAGGGGCTAGCGGCGCGTACGAGCAGTACTTC.

The gene calls are TRBV20-1 and TRBJ1-1, with 7 bases lining up with TRBD1. The V and J ends lost 5 bases and 1 base, in that order; junction bases with no gene match: 16. Germline V gene lookup returns CDR1 DFQATT and CDR2 SNEGSKA (reference sequence). The CDR3 runs 17 residues. CDR3 in DNA: TGCAGTGCTGTTGAATACGGGGCAGGGGGTTCGAACACTGAAGCTTTCTTT. Its translation: CSAVEYGAGGSNTEAFF.

This clonotype was observed at least ten times. This chain uses TRBV11-2 with TRBJ2-7; 9 bases line up with TRBD1. J was trimmed by 1 base and V by 2 bases; bases with no gene match: 12. The CDR3 sequence is 18 residues long. In germline, CDR1 is SGHAT, CDR2 FQNNGV. CDR3 sequence reads: CASSLWSLGQGRSYEQYF. The CDR3 region has the DNA TGTGCCAGCAGCTTATGGAGCTTGGGACAGGGAAGGTCCTACGAGCAGTACTTC.

The sample holds many counts of this clonotype. The chain is built from TRBV4-3 and TRBJ2-5; D is possibly TRBD2 (5 bases). CDR3 length equals 16 residues. CDR1 is LGHNA, CDR2 YSLEER, per germline. Trimming left V 2 bases short and J 1 base short, with 14 bases between. For the CDR3, the DNA is TGCGCCAGCAGCCAAAACCCTACAGCGGTCCAAGAGACCCAGTACTTC. Encoded protein: CASSQNPTAVQETQYF.

This clonotype was counted at least ten times. This rearrangement joins TRBV2 to TRBJ1-2; D might be TRBD1 (5 bases). Germline CDR1 reads SNHLY; CDR2 reads FYNNEI. Trimming took 2 bases from V and 7 from J, leaving 8 bases between them. CDR3 length: 12 residues. The CDR3 protein is CASSERGGGYTF. DNA of the CDR3: TGTGCCAGCAGTGAACGGGGGGGTGGCTACACCTTC.

This clonotype appeared a few times. The chain carries TRBV19 and TRBJ2-3; D may be TRBD1 (5 bases). The germline gives CDR1 LNHDA, CDR2 SQIVND (reference sequence). The CDR3 is made up of 16 amino acids. Between the trimmed V and J ends, which lost 5 bases and 4 bases, there was a span of 19 bases. Here the CDR3 DNA reads TGTGCCAGTAGTGCCTTGACAGCGTCCCGGGCAGATACGCAGTATTTT. Its translation: CASSALTASRADTQYF.

The sample holds a few counts of this clonotype. The rearrangement uses TRBV6-1 and TRBJ2-3; 14 positions agree with TRBD2. CDR1 MNHNS and CDR2 SASEGT come from the germline V gene. Losses at the gene ends were 9 bases for V and 2 bases for J; bases not matched to a gene: 7. CDR3 length: 16 residues. The CDR3 DNA is TGTGCCAGTTTCGGACTAGCGGGGGGACCCACAGATACGCAGTATTTT. Protein sequence: CASFGLAGGPTDTQYF.

The chain employs TRBV19 and TRBJ2-5, with 9 bases lining up with TRBD1. CDR3 size: 15 residues. The germline gives CDR1 LNHDA, CDR2 SQIVND (reference sequence). V was clipped by 6 bases and J by 5 bases; unmatched bases: 10. DNA of the CDR3: TGTGCCAGTAGCAGCTCCGGGACAGGGCTGGAGACCCAGTACTTC. Its translation: CASSSSGTGLETQYF. Full variable domain (rest looked up from reference TRBV19 and TRBJ2-5): DGGITQSPKYLFRKEGQNVTLSCEQNLNHDAMYWYRQDPGQGLRLIYYSQIVNDFQKGDIAEGYSVSREKKESFPLTVTSAQKNPTAFYLCASSSSGTGLETQYFGPGTRLLVL.

The chain carries TRBV29-1 and TRBJ1-2; 9 positions match TRBD1. The J segment lost 3 bases and the V segment lost 5 bases, leaving 7 bases of the junction unmatched. CDR3 size: 14 residues. Germline loops: CDR1 SQVTM, CDR2 ANQGSEA. CDR3 residues: CSVTGTGRDYGYTF. The DNA for the CDR3 is TGCAGCGTTACCGGGACAGGGAGGGACTATGGCTACACCTTC. The full variable domain, with the rest looked up from reference TRBV29-1 and TRBJ1-2, is SAVISQKPSRDICQRGTSLTIQCQVDSQVTMMFWYRQQPGQSLTLIATANQGSEATYESGFVIDKFPISRPNLTFSTLTVSNMSPEDSSIYLCSVTGTGRDYGYTFGSGTRLTVV.

This clonotype has a count of ten or more. The J gene is TRBJ2-2, the V gene TRBV6-4, with 9 nucleotides matching TRBD2. Losses at the gene ends were 4 bases for V and 7 bases for J; bases not matched to a gene: 7. CDR1 MRHNA and CDR2 SNTAGT come from the germline V gene. The CDR3 extends over 15 amino acids. CDR3 region: CASSVRGGAVGELFF. The CDR3 DNA sequence: TGTGCCAGCAGTGTCCGCGGGGGGGCCGTCGGGGAGCTGTTTTTT.

The sample holds many counts of this clonotype. The rearrangement links TRBV13 to TRBJ2-3; D perhaps matches TRBD2 (5 bases). V was clipped by 3 bases and J by 4 bases, with 14 bases between them. There are 15 residues in the CDR3. CDR1 and CDR2 (germline): PRHDT, FYEKMQ (reference sequence). CDR3 region: CASSFLTSPPDTQYF. In nucleotides, the CDR3 is TGTGCCAGCAGCTTCCTAACTAGTCCGCCAGATACGCAGTATTTT. Full variable domain (missing parts from reference TRBV13 and TRBJ2-3): AAGVIQSPRHLIKEKRETATLKCYPIPRHDTVYWYQQGPGQDPQFLISFYEKMQSDKGSIPDRFSAQQFSDYHSELNMSSLELGDSALYFCASSFLTSPPDTQYFGPGTRLTVL.

This clonotype came up a few times. The chain links TRBV6-5 to TRBJ1-3, with 10 bases matching TRBD1. V lost 2 bases to trimming and J lost 3 bases; unmatched junction nucleotides: 1. Germline CDR1 MNHEY, CDR2 SVGAGI. This CDR3 is built from 15 residues. The CDR3 region is CASSYGTGVGNTIYF. As DNA, the CDR3 is TGTGCCAGCAGTTACGGGACAGGGGTTGGAAACACCATATATTTT.

Ten or more counts support this clonotype. V gene TRBV12-3 or TRBV12-4 combines with J gene TRBJ2-3; the match to TRBD2 covers 11 bases. V lost 3 bases and J lost 0; bases outside the gene matches: 5. The CDR3 length is 17 residues. As DNA, the CDR3 is TGTGCCAGCAGTTTTGGGACTAGCGGTTCTAGCACAGATACGCAGTATTTT. Translating gives CASSFGTSGSSTDTQYF.

In this sample, this clonotype turned up a few times. The genes are TRBV7-9 and TRBJ2-3; 9 nucleotides match TRBD2. Germline V gene data show CDR1 as SEHNR and CDR2 as FQNEAQ (reference sequence). CDR3 length equals 15 residues. V lost 4 bases and J lost 7; bases outside the gene matches: 9. The CDR3: CASSYSSGTVNTQYF. The CDR3 DNA follows: TGTGCCAGCAGCTACTCTAGCGGGACTGTGAATACGCAGTATTTT.

This clonotype was found a few times. The CDR3 is CASSLVWDPGNEQFF. The CDR3 region has the DNA TGTGCCAGCAGCTTGGTGTGGGACCCCGGGAATGAGCAGTTCTTC. The chain combines TRBV7-2 with TRBJ2-1, with D perhaps TRBD1 or TRBD2 (5 bases each). Per germline, CDR1 SGHTA and CDR2 FQGNSA. Trimming removed 3 bases at V and 7 bases at J, with 16 bases between. CDR3 size: 15 residues.

This clonotype was recorded a few times. This clone may be a read error of a much larger clone one base away. CDR3 bases: TGCAGTGTCTCTCCGGGACAGGGGGCTCGAGAGACCCAGTACTTC. Its protein is CSVSPGQGARETQYF. V usage is TRBV20-1 and J usage is TRBJ2-5, with 12 bases matching TRBD1. Germline V gene data show CDR1 as DFQATT and CDR2 as SNEGSKA (reference sequence). The V segment lost 7 bases and the J segment 4 bases; nucleotides outside the gene matches: 10. CDR3 length: 15 amino acids.

The chain recombines TRBV7-3 with TRBJ1-6; D not certain. This CDR3 is 13 amino acids long. From germline, CDR1 is SGHTA and CDR2 FQGTGA. Trimming left V 5 bases short and J 9 bases short, with 11 bases between. The CDR3 DNA reads TGTGCCAGCAGCCCCCAGGCGGGTTCACCCCTCCACTTT. It yields the protein CASSPQAGSPLHF.

This clonotype has only a few counts. J is TRBJ2-1 and V is TRBV7-8; the match to TRBD2 covers 9 bases. CDR1 is SGHVS and CDR2 is FQNEAQ in the germline V gene. J was trimmed by 5 bases and V by 1 base; bases with no gene match: 6. The CDR3 sequence is 16 residues long. The CDR3 loop reads CASSLEASGTHNEQFF. CDR3 DNA sequence: TGTGCCAGCAGCTTAGAGGCTAGCGGGACCCACAATGAGCAGTTCTTC.

There are many counts of this clonotype. This chain joins TRBV7-2 and TRBJ2-1; weak D call: TRBD2 (7 bases). The germline V gene encodes CDR1 SGHTA and CDR2 FQGNSA. There are 16 residues in the CDR3. Trimming took 5 bases from V and 5 from J, leaving 19 bases between them. The CDR3 here is CASSPRPGGLNNEQFF. Here the CDR3 DNA reads TGTGCCAGCAGCCCGAGACCGGGGGGCCTTAACAATGAGCAGTTCTTC.

The V gene is TRBV20-1, the J gene TRBJ2-6, with TRBD1 as a possible D gene (6 bases). The CDR3 is made up of 15 amino acids. Looked up from germline, CDR1 is DFQATT and CDR2 is SNEGSKA (reference sequence). CDR3 residues: CRLDGTSSGANVLTF. CDR3 DNA: TGCAGACTAGACGGGACAAGCTCTGGGGCCAACGTCCTGACTTTC.

This clonotype has at least ten counts. V gene TRBV11-2 combines with J gene TRBJ2-7, with TRBD1 identical over 7 bases. Germline loops: CDR1 SGHAT, CDR2 FQNNGV. The trim removed 4 bases at V and 3 bases at J, leaving 0 bases unmatched. There are 12 residues in the CDR3. The CDR3 loop reads CASSWDSYEQYF. In DNA, the CDR3 is TGTGCCAGCAGCTGGGACAGCTACGAGCAGTACTTC.

This clonotype was seen ten or more times. The chain combines TRBV20-1 with TRBJ2-5, with 16 bases fitting TRBD2. In germline, CDR1 is DFQATT, CDR2 SNEGSKA (reference sequence). The CDR3 is 17 amino acids. Trimming cost V 5 bases and J 1 base; bases outside gene matches: 7. CDR3: CSAQGLAGGPTQETQYF. DNA of the CDR3: TGCAGTGCTCAGGGACTAGCGGGGGGGCCGACCCAAGAGACCCAGTACTTC.

This clonotype has just a few counts. The V and J genes are TRBV7-3 and TRBJ2-3; possible D gene TRBD1, 5 bases. CDR1 is SGHTA, CDR2 FQGTGA, per germline. The CDR3 extends over 15 amino acids. V lost 3 bases, J lost 0 bases, and 10 bases lay in between. In DNA form, the CDR3 reads TGTGCCAGCAGCTTTGCAGGGCTGAGCACAGATACGCAGTATTTT. Translating it yields CASSFAGLSTDTQYF.

A few counts support this clonotype. The chain is built from TRBV20-1 and TRBJ1-5; tentatively, D is TRBD1 (6 bases). Germline CDR1 reads DFQATT; CDR2 reads SNEGSKA (reference sequence). The CDR3 runs to 14 residues. Deletions cut 6 bases from V and 6 bases from J, with 18 bases between. The CDR3 DNA reads as TGCAGTGCCAAAACACAACAGGGTTTTCAGCCCCAGCATTTT. Its translation: CSAKTQQGFQPQHF.